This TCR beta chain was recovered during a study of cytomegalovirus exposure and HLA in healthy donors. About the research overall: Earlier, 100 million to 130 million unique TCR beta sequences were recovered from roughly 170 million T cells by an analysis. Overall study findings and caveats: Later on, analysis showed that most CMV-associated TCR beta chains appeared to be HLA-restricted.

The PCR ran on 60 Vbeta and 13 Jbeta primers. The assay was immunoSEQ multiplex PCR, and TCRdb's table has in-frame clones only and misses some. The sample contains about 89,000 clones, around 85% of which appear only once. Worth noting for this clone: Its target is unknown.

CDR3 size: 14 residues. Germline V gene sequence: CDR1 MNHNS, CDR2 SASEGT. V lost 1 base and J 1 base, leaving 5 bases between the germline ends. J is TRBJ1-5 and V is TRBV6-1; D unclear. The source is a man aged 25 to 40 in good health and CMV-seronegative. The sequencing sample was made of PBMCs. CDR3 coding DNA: TGTGCCAGCAGTGAAGGGCTCAGCAATCAGCCCCAGCATTTT. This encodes CASSEGLSNQPQHF.